The 2 T cell receptor beta chains listed next were all sequenced from one sample in a study of beta chain features in type 1 diabetes. Every isolated RNA sample was fully reverse transcribed, so sequencing captured expressed TCRB transcripts. Assay used: immunoSEQ multiplex PCR; TCRdb lists only in-frame clones, some missing. The repertoire holds some 200,000 clones, with approximately 11% as singletons. Sequenced material: central memory CD4+ T cells from blood. These receptors came from a man between 18 and 29 years old in good health.

This clone was counted many times. The chain employs TRBV27 and TRBJ1-3; a weak D match, TRBD1 (5 bases). CDR3 size: 15 residues. From germline, CDR1 is MNHEY and CDR2 SMNVEV (reference sequence). Between the trimmed V and J ends, which lost 4 bases and 2 bases, there was a span of 12 bases. The CDR3 nucleotides read TGTGCCAGCAGTTCGGACACCGTACCTGGAAACACCATATATTTT. Its protein is CASSSDTVPGNTIYF.

This clone has more than one count but fewer than ten. The gene calls are TRBV27 and TRBJ2-7; 11 nucleotides match TRBD2. The CDR3 loop spans 15 amino acids. Germline V gives CDR1 MNHEY, CDR2 SMNVEV (reference sequence). The V segment lost 6 bases and the J segment 2 bases; nucleotides outside the gene matches: 6. DNA for the CDR3: TGTGCCAGCAGACGGCCGGGACTAGCGGCCTACGAGCAGTACTTC. Amino acids: CASRRPGLAAYEQYF.